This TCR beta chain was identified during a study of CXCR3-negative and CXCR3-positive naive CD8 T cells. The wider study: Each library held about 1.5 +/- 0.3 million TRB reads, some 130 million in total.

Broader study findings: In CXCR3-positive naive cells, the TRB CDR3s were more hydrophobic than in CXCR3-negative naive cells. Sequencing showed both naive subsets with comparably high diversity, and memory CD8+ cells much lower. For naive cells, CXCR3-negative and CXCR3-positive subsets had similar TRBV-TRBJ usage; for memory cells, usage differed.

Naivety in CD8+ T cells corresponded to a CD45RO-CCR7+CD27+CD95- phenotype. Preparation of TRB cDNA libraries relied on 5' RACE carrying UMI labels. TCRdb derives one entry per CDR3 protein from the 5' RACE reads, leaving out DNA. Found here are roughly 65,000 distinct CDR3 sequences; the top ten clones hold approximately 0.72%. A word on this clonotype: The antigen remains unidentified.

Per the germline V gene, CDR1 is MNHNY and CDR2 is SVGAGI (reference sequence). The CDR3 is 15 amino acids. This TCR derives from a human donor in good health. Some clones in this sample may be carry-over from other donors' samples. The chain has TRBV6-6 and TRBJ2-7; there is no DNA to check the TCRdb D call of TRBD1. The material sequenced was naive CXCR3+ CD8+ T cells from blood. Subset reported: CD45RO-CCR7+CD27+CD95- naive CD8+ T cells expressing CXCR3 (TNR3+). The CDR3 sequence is CASSPGFGGSYEQYF.